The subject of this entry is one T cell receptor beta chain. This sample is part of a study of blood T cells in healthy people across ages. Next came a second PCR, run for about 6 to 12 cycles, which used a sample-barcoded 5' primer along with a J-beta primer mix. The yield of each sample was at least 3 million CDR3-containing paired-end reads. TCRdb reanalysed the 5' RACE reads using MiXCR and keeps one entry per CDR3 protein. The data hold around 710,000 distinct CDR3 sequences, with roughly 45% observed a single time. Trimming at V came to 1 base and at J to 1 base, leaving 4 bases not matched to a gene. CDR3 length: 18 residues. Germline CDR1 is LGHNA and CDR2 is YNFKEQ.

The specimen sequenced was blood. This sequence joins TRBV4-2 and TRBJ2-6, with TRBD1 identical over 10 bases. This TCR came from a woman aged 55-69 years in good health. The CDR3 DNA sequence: TGTGCCAGCAGCCAAGTAGGGACAGGGGTGTCTGGGGCCAACGTCCTGACTTTC. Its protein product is CASSQVGTGVSGANVLTF.